This record concerns one T cell receptor (beta chain) sequence. What it recognizes is unknown. The sample originates from a study of cytomegalovirus exposure and HLA in healthy donors. Turning to the study itself: Drawn from HLA-typed donors, tens of millions of unique TCRs were held in an early data release.

These donors counted as nominally healthy when sampled, but unrecorded immune exposures were likely. PCR primers comprised 60 Vbeta and 13 Jbeta primers. Here immunoSEQ multiplex PCR was the method, and the copy in TCRdb shows in-frame clones only, minus some. The sample lists some 60,000 clones, approximately 75% occurring once. Overall study results and limits: Later analysis suggested most CMV-associated TCR beta chains were HLA-restricted.

The CDR3 has 15 amino acids. Trimming took 1 base from V and 0 from J, leaving 10 bases between them. Germline CDR1 MNHNS, CDR2 SASEGT. This receptor was taken from a woman aged 30 to 39 in good health and CMV-seronegative. The chain links TRBV6-1 to TRBJ2-7; D is ambiguous. Sequencing was carried out using PBMCs. The CDR3 DNA reads as TGTGCCAGCAGTGAAGACATAGCAAGCTCCTACGAGCAGTACGTC. Translated, it gives CASSEDIASSYEQYV.